The T cell receptor beta chain under discussion was sequenced for a study of molecular identifiers for immune sequencing clone quantification. General study points: The sizes of highly expanded clones could be underestimated when identical TCR molecules share a barcode.

With regard to this clonotype: Its antigen is currently unknown. This may stem from a read error, because a much larger clone lies one nucleotide away.

Previously described methods and listed TCR primers produced bulk TCR libraries. TCRdb re-called the PCR reads through MiXCR, storing one row per CDR3 protein. The sample carries around 40,000 distinct CDR3 sequences, 19% recorded once. Germline CDR1 is LGHDT and CDR2 is YNNKEL (reference sequence). The CDR3 length is 16 residues. Libraries used roughly 20,000 to 1,000,000 sorted naive CD8 T cells and 10%, 30% or 50% RNA input. Using a CD8+CD4-CCR7+CD45RA+ phenotype, naive CD8 T cells were sorted. This chain joins TRBV3-1 and TRBJ2-2; possible D gene TRBD2, 5 bases. The origin of this receptor is a human donor in good health. Some libraries in this study had Jurkat cell RNA spiked in. Sequences were obtained from naive CD8+ T cells from blood, with Jurkat cell RNA spiked in. Described subset: FACS-sorted CD8+CD4-CCR7+CD45RA+ naive T cells. The CDR3 DNA follows: TGTGCCAGCAGCCAAGATAGCCTGGCCAGCACCGGGAAGCTGTTTTTT. Translated: CASSQDSLASTGKLFF.